A single sample is the source of the 23 T cell receptor beta chains below, sequenced in a study of human T cells and chemical hapten exposure. Sample time point: pre-sensitization, week 0. Regarding treatment: therapeutic diphenylcyclopropenone sensitization with weekly scalp DPC. TCRdb reanalysed the RACE reads using MiXCR and keeps one entry per CDR3 protein. The sample consists of more than 300,000 distinct CDR3 sequences, 5.5% of them appearing once. The specimen comprised whole blood, sampled in connection with sensitization to the hapten diphenylcyclopropenone (DPC). The receptor set was obtained from a woman aged 18-29 years with alopecia areata. Some clones in this sample may be carry-over from other donors' samples.

Only a few counts were recorded for this clonotype. The chain links TRBV20-1 to TRBJ1-5; no reliable D call. The CDR3 runs to 13 residues. The ends were cut back, 1 base at V and 6 bases at J, with 10 bases in the middle. Germline CDR1 DFQATT, CDR2 SNEGSKA (reference sequence). The CDR3 DNA is TGCAGTGCTAGAGGACTCGCGGGTCAGCCCCAGCATTTT. Translated: CSARGLAGQPQHF.

This clonotype has ten or more counts. The chain links TRBV6-2 or TRBV6-3 to TRBJ2-3, with D unclear. Per the germline V gene, CDR1 is MNHEY and CDR2 is SVGEGT. Between the trimmed V and J ends, which lost 2 bases and 2 bases, there was a span of 11 bases. The CDR3 has 15 residues. The CDR3 spells CASSYVLENTDTQYF. The CDR3 bases are TGTGCCAGCAGTTACGTCTTGGAGAACACAGATACGCAGTATTTT.

Ten or more counts support this clonotype. The chain has TRBV9 and TRBJ2-3, with D perhaps matching TRBD2 (5 bases). The CDR3 runs to 14 residues. Germline V gives CDR1 SGDLS, CDR2 YYNGEE. V shed 4 bases and J shed 6 bases, with 15 bases lying between them. The CDR3 region is CASSLEGRGDTQYF. In DNA form, the CDR3 reads TGTGCCAGCAGCTTAGAGGGCCGCGGGGATACGCAGTATTTT.

This clonotype was observed many times. In DNA form, the CDR3 reads TGTGCCACCAGCAGAGAGGGGGCCCGACTCTCCTATAATTCACCCCTCCACTTT. Encoded protein: CATSREGARLSYNSPLHF. This rearrangement joins TRBV15 to TRBJ1-6; D is perhaps TRBD1 (6 bases). Trimming removed 0 bases from V and 0 bases from J, with 12 bases in between. The germline V gene has CDR1 LNHNV and CDR2 YYDKDF (reference sequence). The CDR3 is made up of 18 amino acids.

This clonotype was observed many times. V gene TRBV6-6 combines with J gene TRBJ1-6; D gene unclear. This CDR3 comprises 15 residues. V gave up 6 bases and J gave up 9 bases, with 18 bases separating them. Per germline, CDR1 MNHNY and CDR2 SVGAGI (reference sequence). CDR3 region: CASSFRTGRSSPLHF. The CDR3 nucleotides read TGTGCCAGCAGCTTTCGGACCGGGCGTAGTTCACCCCTCCACTTT.

This clonotype was picked up a small number of times. V is TRBV7-6 and J is TRBJ2-3; a possible D gene is TRBD2 (6 bases). Trimming shortened V by 1 base and J by 4 bases, and 15 bases separated the two germline ends. This CDR3 comprises 16 residues. The V gene's germline CDR1 is SGHVS and CDR2 FNYEAQ. CDR3 coding DNA: TGTGCCAGCAGCTTAGTATCGGGGACTGTGGCAGATACGCAGTATTTT. Encoded protein: CASSLVSGTVADTQYF.

This clonotype was detected only a few times. This rearrangement joins TRBV20-1 to TRBJ1-5, with 7 bases matching TRBD1. Germline V gene lookup returns CDR1 DFQATT and CDR2 SNEGSKA (reference sequence). Germline trimming cut 4 bases from V and 4 bases from J; bases unmatched to any gene: 4. The CDR3 is made up of 13 amino acids. CDR3 in DNA: TGCAGTGCTACCCAGGGGGGAAATCAGCCCCAGCATTTT. It is translated as CSATQGGNQPQHF.

This clonotype was seen repeatedly, ten times or more. The chain has TRBV29-1 and TRBJ2-3; no clear D gene. The CDR3 sequence is 12 residues long. The V and J ends lost 6 bases and 5 bases respectively, with 12 bases between them. The germline CDR1 and CDR2 sequences are SQVTM and ANQGSEA. The CDR3 region has the DNA TGCAGCGTCCCTCAGCCTGGAGATACGCAGTATTTT. Translation gives CSVPQPGDTQYF.

V and J are TRBV5-1 and TRBJ2-7; 8 nucleotides align to TRBD1. V was pared by 0 bases and J by 4 bases, with 6 bases of the junction left unmatched. The V gene's germline CDR1 is SGHRS and CDR2 YFSETQ. The CDR3 has 15 amino acids. CDR3 bases: TGCGCCAGCAGCTTGGAAGGGACAGGCACTTACGAGCAGTACTTC. Its translation: CASSLEGTGTYEQYF.

J is TRBJ1-2 and V is TRBV7-2; 9 bases line up with TRBD1. J lost 4 bases, V lost 5 bases, and 5 bases had no gene match. CDR1 SGHTA and CDR2 FQGNSA come from the germline V gene. The CDR3 totals 14 residues. The CDR3 sequence is CASSIGQGSYGYTF. CDR3 DNA: TGTGCCAGCAGCATCGGACAGGGGAGCTATGGCTACACCTTC.

Many counts were recorded for this clonotype. The chain links TRBV28 to TRBJ1-2; possible D gene TRBD1, 5 bases. Trimming took 8 bases from V and 4 from J, leaving 14 bases between them. CDR3 length: 13 residues. Germline V CDR1 and CDR2: MDHEN, SYDVKM. The CDR3 DNA is TGTGCCAGCGCACCTGGGGGAGTCTATGGCTACACCTTC. It translates to CASAPGGVYGYTF.

This clonotype has ten or more counts. This chain joins TRBV5-6 and TRBJ1-2; D remains unclear. CDR3 size: 12 residues. The germline V gene encodes CDR1 SGHDT and CDR2 YYEEEE. Between the trimmed V and J ends, which lost 1 base and 7 bases, there was a span of 8 bases. The CDR3: CASSLSLSGYTF. CDR3 DNA sequence: TGTGCCAGCAGCTTGTCGCTGAGTGGCTACACCTTC.

This clonotype occurred a few times. V usage is TRBV29-1 and J usage is TRBJ1-1; 7 bases align to TRBD1. CDR1 is SQVTM, CDR2 ANQGSEA, per germline. J gave up 0 bases and V 3 bases, and 10 bases lay outside the gene matches. The CDR3 is made up of 16 amino acids. CDR3 sequence (DNA): TGCAGCGTTGACGGTTCCTACGACAGGGTGAACACTGAAGCTTTCTTT. Protein: CSVDGSYDRVNTEAFF. The entire variable domain, with the rest obtained from reference TRBV29-1 and TRBJ1-1, is as follows: SAVISQKPSRDICQRGTSLTIQCQVDSQVTMMFWYRQQPGQSLTLIATANQGSEATYESGFVIDKFPISRPNLTFSTLTVSNMSPEDSSIYLCSVDGSYDRVNTEAFFGQGTRLTVV.

The rearrangement links TRBV6-2 or TRBV6-3 to TRBJ2-7; possible D gene TRBD2, 6 bases. Germline V gives CDR1 MNHEY, CDR2 SVGEGT. The V end was cut by 2 bases, the J end by 1 base, with 15 bases between. The CDR3 spans 16 residues. The CDR3 DNA sequence: TGTGCCAGCAGTTACCCGGGAGTTGGGAGGTCCTACGAGCAGTACTTC. Translating gives CASSYPGVGRSYEQYF.

Written as DNA, the CDR3 is TGTGCCAGCAGCCTACCTTCAGGGGGCTCACCCCTCCACTTT. This encodes CASSLPSGGSPLHF. The chain couples TRBV3-1 to TRBJ1-6; 8 nucleotides align to TRBD1. The V gene end was trimmed by 4 bases and the J gene end by 10 bases; junction bases not matched to a gene: 6. In germline, CDR1 is LGHDT, CDR2 YNNKEL (reference sequence). The CDR3 spans 14 residues.

A note on this clonotype: At one boundary the junction diverges from the germline segment, which might be a read error. The chain carries TRBV12-3 or TRBV12-4 and TRBJ1-1; a possible D gene is TRBD1 (6 bases). The CDR3 extends over 16 amino acids. The CDR3 sequence: CASSPPLGQFNTEVFF. CDR3 coding DNA: TGTGCCAGCAGTCCCCCCCTTGGACAGTTTAACACTGAAGTTTTCTTT.

In this sample, this clonotype turned up a few times. J is TRBJ2-5 and V is TRBV11-2; D not resolved. The CDR3 covers 15 residues. Germline V gene data show CDR1 as SGHAT and CDR2 as FQNNGV. Trimming took off 2 bases at V and 5 bases at J, with 15 bases between the two ends. As DNA, the CDR3 is TGTGCCAGCAGCTTAATCTCCGGCCTCGGGGAGACCCAGTACTTC. It specifies CASSLISGLGETQYF.

The chain employs TRBV6-6 and TRBJ1-5, with a possible D match to TRBD1 (6 bases). Germline loops: CDR1 MNHNY, CDR2 SVGAGI (reference sequence). V lost 7 bases and J 5 bases, leaving 15 bases between the germline ends. The CDR3 runs to 14 residues. The CDR3 nucleotides are TGTGCCAGCACCACAGGGTTTAGGGATCAGCCCCAGCATTTT. This sequence encodes CASTTGFRDQPQHF.

This clonotype has more than one count but fewer than ten. J is TRBJ2-3 and V is TRBV9; 8 bases map to TRBD2. V dropped 0 bases and J dropped 1; count of bases not matched to a gene: 7. This CDR3 has 17 residues. CDR1 is SGDLS and CDR2 is YYNGEE in the germline V gene. CDR3 coding DNA: TGTGCCAGCAGCGTAGGGAAGACTAGCGATCGCACAGATACGCAGTATTTT. This codes for CASSVGKTSDRTDTQYF.

This clonotype has ten or more counts. CDR3 sequence reads: CASSSGQGYTEAFF. In nucleotides, the CDR3 is TGTGCCAGCAGCTCCGGACAGGGATACACTGAAGCTTTCTTT. The V call is TRBV7-2, the J call TRBJ1-1, with 8 bases aligning to TRBD1. This CDR3 spans 14 amino acids. Per germline, CDR1 SGHTA and CDR2 FQGNSA. V lost 4 bases to trimming and J lost 3 bases; unmatched junction nucleotides: 4.

CDR3 DNA sequence: TGTGCCATCAGTGAGATTGAAGGACAGGGGATAGAGACCCAGTACTTC. It specifies CAISEIEGQGIETQYF. The rearrangement uses TRBV10-3 and TRBJ2-5; 9 bases line up with TRBD1. J gave up 4 bases and V 2 bases, and 8 bases lay outside the gene matches. Per germline, CDR1 ENHRY and CDR2 SYGVKD. This CDR3 region has 16 residues.

This clonotype was recorded many times. The chain uses TRBV4-3 and TRBJ2-1; TRBD2 matches 7 bases. V was pared by 0 bases and J by 5 bases, with 22 bases of the junction left unmatched. Per germline, CDR1 LGHNA and CDR2 YSLEER. CDR3 length: 21 residues. CDR3 sequence: CASSQESYHPSGPGRHNEQFF. The CDR3 nucleotides read TGCGCCAGCAGCCAAGAATCGTACCACCCTAGCGGACCGGGGAGACACAATGAGCAGTTCTTC.

This clonotype was counted ten times or more. This rearrangement joins TRBV12-3 or TRBV12-4 to TRBJ2-7, with D maybe TRBD1 (5 bases). V lost 3 bases and J 2 bases, leaving 11 bases between the germline ends. The CDR3 contains 14 residues. The CDR3 region has the DNA TGTGCCAGCAGTTTGGCCCAGGGTCCCTACGAGCAGTACTTC. It yields the protein CASSLAQGPYEQYF.